Given below is one TCR beta chain in context. This sample was taken from a study of cytomegalovirus exposure and HLA in healthy donors. The study ran its PCR with 60 Vbeta and 13 Jbeta primers. The assay was immunoSEQ multiplex PCR, and TCRdb's table has in-frame clones only and misses some. Found here are about 130,000 clones, about 61% of them singletons; the top ten hold less than 2.5%. Germline loops: CDR1 MNHEY, CDR2 SVGAGI. The CDR3 is made up of 11 amino acids. V was clipped by 10 bases and J by 6 bases, with 13 bases between them. The material sequenced was PBMCs. This TCR derives from a woman aged 40 to 49 in good health and CMV-seronegative. The gene calls are TRBV6-5 and TRBJ2-7; the D is unclear. DNA for the CDR3: TGTGCCACCCGAGGAGTCTCCGAGCAGTACTTC. Protein sequence: CATRGVSEQYF.